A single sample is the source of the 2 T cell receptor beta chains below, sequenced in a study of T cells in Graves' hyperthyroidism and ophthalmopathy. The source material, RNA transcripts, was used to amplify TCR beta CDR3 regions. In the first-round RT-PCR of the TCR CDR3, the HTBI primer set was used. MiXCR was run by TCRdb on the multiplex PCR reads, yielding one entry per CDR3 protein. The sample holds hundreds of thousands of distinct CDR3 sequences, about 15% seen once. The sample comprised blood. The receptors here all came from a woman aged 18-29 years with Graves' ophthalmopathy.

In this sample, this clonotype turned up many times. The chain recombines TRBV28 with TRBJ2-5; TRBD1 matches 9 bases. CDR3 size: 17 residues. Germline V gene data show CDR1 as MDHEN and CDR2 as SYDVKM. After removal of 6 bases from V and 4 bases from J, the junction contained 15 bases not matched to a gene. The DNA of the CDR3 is TGTGCCAGCAGCCCCTTGGGACAGGGTATCGGAAGAGAGACCCAGTACTTC. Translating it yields CASSPLGQGIGRETQYF.

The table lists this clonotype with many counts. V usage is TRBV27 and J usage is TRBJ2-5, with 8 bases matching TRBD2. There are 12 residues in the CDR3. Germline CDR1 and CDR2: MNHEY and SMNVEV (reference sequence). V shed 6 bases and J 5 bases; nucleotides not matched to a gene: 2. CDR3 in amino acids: CASRTSGETQYF. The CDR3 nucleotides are TGTGCCAGCAGAACTAGCGGTGAGACCCAGTACTTC.